A selection of T cell receptor beta chains follows, all from one sample in a study of T-cell reconstitution after alpha-beta-depleted transplantation in children. TCRdb processed the PCR reads anew with MiXCR; each CDR3 protein has one entry. In the table there are hundreds of thousands of distinct CDR3 sequences, 9.9% of which are singletons. The starting material was PBMCs from the stem cell graft donor, obtained from the stem cell graft. The source is a human donor who donated a stem cell graft to a child with SCID. The CDR3 runs from the conserved cysteine through the conserved F or W. The D gene is left open where the match is weak. Some rows mark clone size as missing; the rest say once, few, many or name a class of expanded clone.

d_call j_call clone_size v_call cdr3_nt cdr3_aa
. TRBJ2-3 many TRBV20-1 TGCAGTGCTAGAGTCCCGGTCACAGATACGCAGTATTTT CSARVPVTDTQYF
TRBD1 TRBJ2-7 . TRBV10-2 TGCGCCAGCAGTGAATCGTTGGGGACAGGACCCTACGAGCAGTACTTC CASSESLGTGPYEQYF
. TRBJ2-5 many TRBV4-1 TGCGCCAGCAGCCGGGGGCCAACGGAGACCCAGTACTTC CASSRGPTETQYF
TRBD2 TRBJ2-4 . TRBV7-9 TGTGCCAGCAGCTTACCGGGAGGGTCCAAAAACATTCAGTACTTC CASSLPGGSKNIQYF
TRBD2 TRBJ2-3 few TRBV12-3/TRBV12-4 TGTGCCAGCAGTTTGAAGGTAGCGGGGTCACCCGCGGATACGCAGTATTTT CASSLKVAGSPADTQYF
. TRBJ2-1 few TRBV6-5 TGTGCCAGCAGTTACGGGACTGGCTCCTACAATGAGCAGTTCTTC CASSYGTGSYNEQFF
. TRBJ2-3 many TRBV27 TGTGCCAGCAGTTCCCCAGGGGCGGGCACAGATACGCAGTATTTT CASSSPGAGTDTQYF
. TRBJ1-6 once TRBV28 TGTACCAGCAGTTCCCGACTCCCGCTCCACTTT CTSSSRLPLHF
TRBD1 TRBJ2-1 few TRBV6-1 TGTGCCAGCAGTGCTTGGGACAGGGGGCCAGGGGGGCAGTTCTTC CASSAWDRGPGGQFF
. TRBJ1-1 once TRBV5-6 TGTGCCAGCAGCTGCGGGCTCCTCTGCGCTGAAGCTTTCTTT CASSCGLLCAEAFF
TRBD2 TRBJ2-1 few TRBV20-1 TGCAGTGCCAGGGGGACTAGCGGGGGACCCCTAATCTTC CSARGTSGGPLIF
. TRBJ2-1 . TRBV3-1 TGTGCCAGCAGCCAAGATCGCTGGCCCTACAATGAGCAGTTCTTC CASSQDRWPYNEQFF
. TRBJ1-2 few TRBV15 TGTGCCACCAGCAGAGAACCAGGATCTGGCTACACCTTC CATSREPGSGYTF
. TRBJ2-6 . TRBV12-5 TGTGCTAGTGGTTTGGGGTCTGGGGCCAACGTCCTGACTTTC CASGLGSGANVLTF
TRBD1 TRBJ2-7 few TRBV27 TGTGCCACCTGGACAGGGCTTGGCGAGCAGTACTTC CATWTGLGEQYF
TRBD1 TRBJ2-7 once TRBV5-1 TGCGCCAGCAGCTTAAAGGGGGCCAGCCCCTACGAGCAGTACTTC CASSLKGASPYEQYF
. TRBJ2-7 few TRBV5-1 TGCGCCAGCAGCTTGGAACCCACGGGGTGGGAGCAGTACTTC CASSLEPTGWEQYF
. TRBJ1-5 many TRBV5-1 TGTGCCAGCAGCTTAGGACAGAATCAGCCCCAGCATTTT CASSLGQNQPQHF
. TRBJ1-1 many TRBV3-1 TGTGCCAGCAGCCAAGATCCGGGGAACACTGAAGCTTTCTTT CASSQDPGNTEAFF
. TRBJ2-2 few TRBV2 TGTGCCAGCAGTCCCACGCGGGACGGGGAGCTGTTTTTT CASSPTRDGELFF
. TRBJ2-7 . TRBV5-1 TGCGCCAGCAGCTTGGGGGGGATGGCCTACGAGCAGTACTTC CASSLGGMAYEQYF
TRBD1 TRBJ2-7 few TRBV29-1 TGCAGCGTTGTCGAATCGGACAGGGGGTTCTACGAGCAGTACTTC CSVVESDRGFYEQYF
. TRBJ1-6 . TRBV12-3/TRBV12-4 TGTGCCAGCAGTGCCAGGGCTAATTCACCCCTCCACTTT CASSARANSPLHF
. TRBJ1-1 . TRBV7-3 TGTGCCAGCAGCTTCGACCGAGGGGAAGCTTTCTTT CASSFDRGEAFF
TRBD1 TRBJ1-2 . TRBV6-1 TGTGCCAGCAGTGAAGCGGGACAGAACTATGGCTACACCTTC CASSEAGQNYGYTF
. TRBJ1-5 few TRBV27 TGTGCCAGCAGTTTCTATCGGGATCAGCCCCAGCATTTT CASSFYRDQPQHF
TRBD1 TRBJ2-7 . TRBV7-6 TGTGCCAGCAGCCCAACGACAGGGGGGAACGACGAGCAGTACTTC CASSPTTGGNDEQYF
. TRBJ2-7 few TRBV5-5 TGTGCCAGCAGCTTGGGGGTCGACAGGACGTACGAGCAGTACTTC CASSLGVDRTYEQYF
. TRBJ2-1 few TRBV12-3/TRBV12-4 TGTGCCAGCATACAAGGGGACTGGGGGCGCTACAATGAGCAGTTCTTC CASIQGDWGRYNEQFF
. TRBJ2-3 many TRBV5-1 TGCGCCAGCAGCTTGGAGGGATTTAGCACAGATACGCAGTATTTT CASSLEGFSTDTQYF
. TRBJ2-3 few TRBV2 TGTGCCAGCAGGGTAGAGGCAGGGACCTCAGATACGCAGTATTTT CASRVEAGTSDTQYF
. TRBJ1-1 few TRBV7-9 TGTGCCAGCAGCCAGGCGGGGGAAGCTTTCTTT CASSQAGEAFF
TRBD1 TRBJ1-5 many TRBV5-1 TGCGCCAGCAGCTTGGATGGGACAGGGAGACAGCCCCAGCATTTT CASSLDGTGRQPQHF
. TRBJ2-3 few TRBV7-2 TGTGCCAGCAGCTTAGTTCCCGGGGGAGATACGCAGTATTTT CASSLVPGGDTQYF
. TRBJ2-7 many TRBV25-1 TGTGCCAGCAGTGAACCTCGTTCCTACGAGCAGTACTTC CASSEPRSYEQYF
. TRBJ1-2 . TRBV27 TGTGCCAGCAGTTTGGCGGGGGGAAACTATGGCTACACCTTC CASSLAGGNYGYTF
TRBD1 TRBJ2-1 few TRBV14 TGTGCCAGCAGCCCCTCCGGGACAGGGTACAATGAGCAGTTCTTC CASSPSGTGYNEQFF
. TRBJ2-7 few TRBV11-3 TGTGCCAGCAGCTTAAAATCCGGGACGGCCTCCTACGAGCAGTACTTC CASSLKSGTASYEQYF
. TRBJ1-1 many TRBV5-1 TGCGCCAGCAGCCTGGCCGGGACGGGGAACACTGAAGCTTTCTTT CASSLAGTGNTEAFF
. TRBJ2-1 . TRBV20-1 TGCAGTGCTCGGGCCAGCTCCTACAATGAGCAGTTCTTC CSARASSYNEQFF
. TRBJ2-1 many TRBV7-9 TGTGCCAGCAGCCCCCCGTTTCTAGTGTCTGAGCAGTTCTTC CASSPPFLVSEQFF
. TRBJ1-2 many TRBV12-3/TRBV12-4 TGTGCCAGCAGTTTCGGGGGGCCGAGCTATGGCTACACCTTC CASSFGGPSYGYTF
. TRBJ2-1 few TRBV5-1 TGCGCCAGCAGCTTGGTAGGGGCCTTGGAATACAATGAGCAGTTCTTC CASSLVGALEYNEQFF
TRBD1 TRBJ2-1 . TRBV7-7 TGTGCTAGCAGCCCAGACAGGGGGAAGGCTTGGTCCTACAATGAGCAGCTCTTC CASSPDRGKAWSYNEQLF
. TRBJ2-1 . TRBV20-1 TGCAGTGCTAGAGATAGTACTGTTACAGGGAGCTCCTACAATGACCAGTTCTTC CSARDSTVTGSSYNDQFF
. TRBJ2-7 few TRBV9 TGTGCCAGCAGCGTAGCGGTAGGGTTCTACGAGCAGTACTTC CASSVAVGFYEQYF
. TRBJ1-2 many TRBV14 TGTGCCAGCAGCCAAGGCCAGGGGCGCAGCTATGGCTACACCTTC CASSQGQGRSYGYTF
. TRBJ2-5 . TRBV20-1 TGCAGTGCTAATACCGGGACGAAGGTCAGAGAGACCCAGTACTTC CSANTGTKVRETQYF
TRBD1 TRBJ1-3 few TRBV12-3/TRBV12-4 TGTGCCAGCAGTTGGGACAGGTCGTTCTCTGGAAACACCATATATTTT CASSWDRSFSGNTIYF
. TRBJ2-3 many TRBV10-2 TGCGCCAGCAGTGAGGGAGGTACGCAGTATTTT CASSEGGTQYF
TRBD2 TRBJ2-3 . TRBV6-2/TRBV6-3 TGTGCCAGCAGTTACTCCTTCGTTGGGAAGCGGGGGCCCCCCCCTAGCACAGATACGCAGTATTTT CASSYSFVGKRGPPPSTDTQYF
. TRBJ2-2 few TRBV5-1 TGCGCCAGCACCAAGACAGGGAACACCGGGGAGCTGTTTTTT CASTKTGNTGELFF
. TRBJ1-6 few TRBV4-1 TGCGCCAGCAGCTCGACCGGCCCCTATAATTCACCCCTCCACTTT CASSSTGPYNSPLHF
. TRBJ1-1 many TRBV12-3/TRBV12-4 TGTGCCAGCAGTTACGGTCCTGAAGCTTTCTTT CASSYGPEAFF
. TRBJ1-1 few TRBV12-3/TRBV12-4 TGTGCCAGCAGCCTTTCGTGGCAGAACACTGAAGCTTTCTTT CASSLSWQNTEAFF